This T cell receptor (beta chain) was sequenced during a study of technical replicates of blood from a few donors. TCRdb's copy holds only in-frame clones and misses some; the assay was immunoSEQ multiplex PCR. Here the sample spans 100,000 or so clones, 95% to 96% being singletons. The CDR3 loop spans 12 amino acids. The ends were cut back, 2 bases at V and 7 bases at J, with 9 bases in the middle. Germline V gene lookup returns CDR1 SGHDT and CDR2 YYEEEE. The TCR originated in a human donor in good health. Sample: T cells isolated from PBMCs. The chain recombines TRBV5-6 with TRBJ1-2; D may be TRBD1 (5 bases). CDR3 residues: CASSFLGAGYTF. DNA for the CDR3: TGTGCCAGCAGCTTCCTTGGGGCTGGCTACACCTTC.